The clone carrying this TCR beta chain was counted between two and nine times. The target antigen is unknown. This sample was taken from a study of blood T cells in healthy people across ages. Study-wide points: Aged donors had fewer naive CD4+ cells and lower diversity than long-lived donors. Using unsorted PBMCs precluded a conclusive naive versus antigen-experienced comparison.

PCR was performed a second time for roughly 7 to 12 cycles using a sample-barcoded 5' primer and a J-beta primer mix. All cDNA molecules were each tagged by a template-switch adaptor with 12 random nucleotides. TCRdb reprocessed the 5' RACE reads with MiXCR, giving one entry per CDR3 protein. The sample lists fewer than 900,000 distinct CDR3 sequences, 35% to 45% occurring once. Per germline, CDR1 DFQATT and CDR2 SNEGSKA (reference sequence). CDR3 length: 13 residues. V dropped 6 bases and J dropped 3 bases, with 14 bases sitting between them. The sequence derives from a woman aged 55-75 years in good health. The sample was blood. The chain links TRBV20-1 to TRBJ1-1; D possibly corresponds to TRBD1 (5 bases). The CDR3 DNA follows: TGCAGTGCCGGGGGGGGAGAAGACACTGAAGCTTTCTTT. Protein sequence: CSAGGGEDTEAFF.